The 11 T cell receptor beta chains below come from one sample, sequenced in a study of a mutant IDH1 vaccine in newly diagnosed glioma. TCRdb's copy holds only in-frame clones and misses some; the assay was immunoSEQ multiplex PCR. The data contain some 44,000 clones, roughly 80% of them singletons. The antigens for these receptors are not known. Time point noted: week 35, safety follow-up. Each vaccine dose was 300 ug of mutant IDH1 20-mer peptide, with topical imiquimod. Sequencing used PBMCs, obtained from a glioma patient whose treatment included an IDH1 peptide vaccine. The receptors derive from a woman aged 45-60 years with glioma.

This clone has a single count. The genes are TRBV12-5 and TRBJ1-5, with 8 bases lining up with TRBD1. Trimming took 2 bases from V and 2 from J; bases not matched to a gene: 11. The CDR3 sequence is 18 residues long. The germline gives CDR1 LGHNT, CDR2 FRNRAP. The CDR3 here is CASGLNGRGLLGNQPQHF. CDR3 DNA sequence: TGTGCTAGTGGTTTGAACGGCAGGGGGCTTTTGGGCAATCAGCCCCAGCATTTT.

The chain carries TRBV28 and TRBJ1-5, with 7 bases lining up with TRBD1. Germline CDR1 is MDHEN and CDR2 is SYDVKM. The CDR3 extends over 15 amino acids. The V and J ends lost 6 bases and 5 bases, in that order; junction bases with no gene match: 10. Written as DNA, the CDR3 is TGTGCCAGCAGCAGTCCCTGGGACAGCTATCAGCCCCAGCATTTT. Its protein is CASSSPWDSYQPQHF. Filled out from reference TRBV28 and TRBJ1-5, the complete variable domain reads DVKVTQSSRYLVKRTGEKVFLECVQDMDHENMFWYRQDPGLGLRLIYFSYDVKMKEKGDIPEGYSVSREKKERFSLILESASTNQTSMYLCASSSPWDSYQPQHFGDGTRLSIL.

In its sample, this clone was seen a few times. J is TRBJ1-2 and V is TRBV6-5; D is ambiguous. CDR1 MNHEY and CDR2 SVGAGI come from the germline V gene. This CDR3 region has 12 residues. The germline V and J ends were trimmed by 6 bases and 4 bases, with 9 bases remaining between them. The CDR3 protein is CASRDRSYGYTF. Written as DNA, the CDR3 is TGTGCCAGCAGGGACCGGTCCTATGGCTACACCTTC.

The V and J genes are TRBV9 and TRBJ2-7; D ambiguous. CDR1 is SGDLS and CDR2 is YYNGEE in the germline V gene. The CDR3 loop spans 15 amino acids. V lost 3 bases to trimming and J lost 4 bases, with 17 bases between them. Here the CDR3 reads CASSAGPSATYEQYF. The CDR3 bases are TGTGCCAGCAGCGCCGGACCAAGTGCGACGTACGAGCAGTACTTC.

The rearrangement joins TRBV9 to TRBJ1-5; D might be TRBD1 (5 bases). Trimming left V 0 bases short and J 1 base short, with 8 bases between. The CDR3 length is 15 residues. Germline V gives CDR1 SGDLS, CDR2 YYNGEE. CDR3 sequence: CASSVEPGSNQPQHF. DNA of the CDR3: TGTGCCAGCAGCGTAGAGCCAGGGAGCAATCAGCCCCAGCATTTT.

The sample holds one count of this clone. The chain has TRBV9 and TRBJ2-2; D remains unclear. V was trimmed by 4 bases and J by 2 bases, leaving 6 bases between them. CDR3 length: 13 amino acids. In germline, CDR1 is SGDLS, CDR2 YYNGEE. The CDR3 loop reads CASSPANTGELFF. The CDR3 DNA sequence: TGTGCCAGCAGCCCGGCAAACACCGGGGAGCTGTTTTTT.

The rearrangement joins TRBV5-1 to TRBJ2-3; 7 bases fit TRBD2. The CDR3 contains 17 residues. CDR1 and CDR2 (germline): SGHRS, YFSETQ. The J segment lost 5 bases and the V segment lost 4 bases, leaving 16 bases of the junction unmatched. The CDR3 sequence is CASSVGSHPSGGDTQYF. In nucleotides, the CDR3 is TGCGCCAGCAGCGTGGGGAGCCATCCTTCGGGGGGAGATACGCAGTATTTT.

This clone turned up a few times. The chain combines TRBV19 with TRBJ1-5; D remains unclear. The CDR3 is 15 residues long. V gave up 4 bases and J gave up 3 bases, with 13 bases separating them. The germline V gene encodes CDR1 LNHDA and CDR2 SQIVND (reference sequence). The DNA of the CDR3 is TGTGCCAGTAGTAGGGTCATGGGGTACAATCAGCCCCAGCATTTT. Protein: CASSRVMGYNQPQHF.

The V call is TRBV15, the J call TRBJ2-5; D is perhaps TRBD1 or TRBD2 (5 bases each). V was shortened by 5 bases and J by 5 bases, with 9 bases between the two germline ends. CDR3 length: 12 amino acids. Germline CDR1 and CDR2: LNHNV and YYDKDF (reference sequence). The CDR3, as DNA: TGTGCCACCAGCGAGGGGATGGAGACCCAGTACTTC. This gives the protein CATSEGMETQYF.

The genes are TRBV5-6 and TRBJ2-7, with 9 positions matching TRBD1. In germline, CDR1 is SGHDT, CDR2 YYEEEE. The CDR3 totals 15 residues. The trim removed 1 base at V and 6 bases at J, leaving 8 bases unmatched. Here the CDR3 reads CASSLIGQGKSEQYF. CDR3 nucleotides: TGTGCCAGCAGCTTGATTGGACAGGGGAAATCCGAGCAGTACTTC.

The chain carries TRBV7-2 and TRBJ1-2, with 9 bases that match TRBD1. The CDR3 runs to 13 residues. Germline values: CDR1 SGHTA, CDR2 FQGNSA. The ends lost 7 bases at V and 5 bases at J; junction bases unmatched: 5. The CDR3 spells CASTVDRGYGYTF. Here the CDR3 DNA reads TGTGCCAGCACCGTGGACAGGGGATATGGCTACACCTTC.